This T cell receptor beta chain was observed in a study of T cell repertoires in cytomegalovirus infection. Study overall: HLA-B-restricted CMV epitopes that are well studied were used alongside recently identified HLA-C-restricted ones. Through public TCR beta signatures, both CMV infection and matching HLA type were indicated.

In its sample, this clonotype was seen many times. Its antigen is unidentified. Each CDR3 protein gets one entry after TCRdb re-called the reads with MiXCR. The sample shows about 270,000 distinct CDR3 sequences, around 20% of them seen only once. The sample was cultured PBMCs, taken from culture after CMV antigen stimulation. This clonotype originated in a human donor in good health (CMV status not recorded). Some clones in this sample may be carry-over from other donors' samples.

The CDR3 coding sequence is TGCAGTGCTAGGGCCCCTACTAACAGGGCGCACTATGGCTACACCTTC. Translation: CSARAPTNRAHYGYTF. The chain links TRBV20-1 to TRBJ1-2; tentatively, D is TRBD1 (6 bases). Germline-derived CDR1 and CDR2 are DFQATT and SNEGSKA (reference sequence). CDR3 length equals 16 residues. Trimming shortened V by 3 bases and J by 3 bases, and 20 bases separated the two germline ends.